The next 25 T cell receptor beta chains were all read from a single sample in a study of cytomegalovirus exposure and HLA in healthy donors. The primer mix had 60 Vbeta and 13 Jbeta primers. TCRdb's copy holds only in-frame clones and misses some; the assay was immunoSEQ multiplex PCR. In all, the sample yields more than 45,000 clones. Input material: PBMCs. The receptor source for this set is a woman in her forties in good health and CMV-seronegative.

The chain's CDR3 is CASSPTTSPSTDTQYF. For the CDR3, the DNA is TGCGCCAGCAGCCCCACGACTTCCCCTAGCACAGATACGCAGTATTTT. V usage is TRBV5-1 and J usage is TRBJ2-3; D call uncertain. The germline gives CDR1 SGHRS, CDR2 YFSETQ. V was clipped by 4 bases and J by 0 bases, with 15 bases between them. The CDR3 runs to 16 residues.

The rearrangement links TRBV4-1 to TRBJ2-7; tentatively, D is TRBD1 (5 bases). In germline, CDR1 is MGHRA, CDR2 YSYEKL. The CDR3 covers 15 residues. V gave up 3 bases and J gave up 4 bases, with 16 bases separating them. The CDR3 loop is CASSQVPTVIYEQYF. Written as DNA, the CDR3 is TGCGCCAGCAGCCAGGTACCGACAGTAATTTACGAGCAGTACTTC.

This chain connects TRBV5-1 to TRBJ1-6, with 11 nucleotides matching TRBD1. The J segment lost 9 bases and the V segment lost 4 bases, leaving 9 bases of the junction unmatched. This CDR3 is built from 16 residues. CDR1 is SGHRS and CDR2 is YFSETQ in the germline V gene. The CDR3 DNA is TGCGCCAGCAGCCCCATGGACAGGGGGCAGGGTTCACCCCTCCACTTT. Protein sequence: CASSPMDRGQGSPLHF. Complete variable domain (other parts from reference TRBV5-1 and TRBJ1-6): KAGVTQTPRYLIKTRGQQVTLSCSPISGHRSVSWYQQTPGQGLQFLFEYFSETQRNKGNFPGRFSGRQFSNSRSEMNVSTLELGDSALYLCASSPMDRGQGSPLHFGNGTRLTVT.

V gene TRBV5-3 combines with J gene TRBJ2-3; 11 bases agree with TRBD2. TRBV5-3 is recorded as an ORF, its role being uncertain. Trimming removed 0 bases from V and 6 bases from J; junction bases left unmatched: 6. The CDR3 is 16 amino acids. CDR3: CARSLDSGGVPDTQYF. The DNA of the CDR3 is TGTGCCAGAAGCTTGGATAGCGGGGGGGTTCCGGATACGCAGTATTTT.

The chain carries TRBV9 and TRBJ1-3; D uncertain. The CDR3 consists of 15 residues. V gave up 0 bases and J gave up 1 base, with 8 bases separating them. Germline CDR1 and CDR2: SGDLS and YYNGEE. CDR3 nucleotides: TGTGCCAGCAGCGTAGGGGCTGAATCTGGAAACACCATATATTTT. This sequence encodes CASSVGAESGNTIYF.

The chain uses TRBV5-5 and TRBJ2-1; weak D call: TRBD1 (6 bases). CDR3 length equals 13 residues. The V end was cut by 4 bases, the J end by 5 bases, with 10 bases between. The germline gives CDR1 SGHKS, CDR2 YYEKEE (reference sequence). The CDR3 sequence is CASSLTGHNEQFF. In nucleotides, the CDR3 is TGTGCCAGCAGCCTTACAGGGCACAATGAGCAGTTCTTC.

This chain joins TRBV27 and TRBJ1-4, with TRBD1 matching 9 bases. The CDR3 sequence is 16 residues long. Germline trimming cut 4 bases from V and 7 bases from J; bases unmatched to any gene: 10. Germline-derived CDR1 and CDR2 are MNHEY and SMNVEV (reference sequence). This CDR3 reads CASSSTGTGSGEKLFF. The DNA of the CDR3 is TGTGCCAGCAGTTCTACCGGGACAGGGTCGGGTGAAAAACTGTTTTTT.

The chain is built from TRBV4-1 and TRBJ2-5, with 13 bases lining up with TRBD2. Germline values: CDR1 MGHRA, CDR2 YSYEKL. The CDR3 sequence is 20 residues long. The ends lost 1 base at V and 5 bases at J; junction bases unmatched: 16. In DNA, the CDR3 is TGCGCCAGCAGCCAAGCGGGGGCATACGGACTAGCGGGAGTAAGGGAGACCCAGTACTTC. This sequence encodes CASSQAGAYGLAGVRETQYF.

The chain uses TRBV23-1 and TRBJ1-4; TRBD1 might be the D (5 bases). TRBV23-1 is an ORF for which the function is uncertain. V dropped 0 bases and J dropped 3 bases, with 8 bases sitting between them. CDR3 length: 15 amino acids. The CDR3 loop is CASSQSSGANEKLFF. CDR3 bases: TGCGCCAGCAGTCAATCCTCGGGGGCTAATGAAAAACTGTTTTTT.

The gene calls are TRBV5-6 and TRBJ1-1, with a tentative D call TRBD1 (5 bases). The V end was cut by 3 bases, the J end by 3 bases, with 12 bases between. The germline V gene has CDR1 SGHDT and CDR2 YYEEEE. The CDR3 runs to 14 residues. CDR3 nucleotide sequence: TGTGCCAGCAGCTCCCAGGGCCGCGACACTGAAGCTTTCTTT. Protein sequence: CASSSQGRDTEAFF.

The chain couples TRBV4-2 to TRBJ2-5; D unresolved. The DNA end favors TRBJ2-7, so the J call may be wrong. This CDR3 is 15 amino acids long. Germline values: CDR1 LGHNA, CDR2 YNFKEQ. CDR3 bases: TGTGCCAGCAGCCAAGTCGCCCATTCCACCTACGAGCAGTACTTC. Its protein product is CASSQVAHSTYEQYF.

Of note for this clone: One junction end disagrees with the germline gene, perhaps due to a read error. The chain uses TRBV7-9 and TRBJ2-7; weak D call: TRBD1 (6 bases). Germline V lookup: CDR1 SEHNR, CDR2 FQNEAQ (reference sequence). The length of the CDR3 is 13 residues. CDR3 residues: CASSAPSSRDKDF. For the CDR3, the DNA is TGTGCCAGCAGCGCCCCGAGCTCGAGGGACAAGGACTTC. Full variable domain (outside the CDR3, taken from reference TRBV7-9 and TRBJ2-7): DTGVSQNPRHKITKRGQNVTFRCDPISEHNRLYWYRQTLGQGPEFLTYFQNEAQLEKSRLLSDRFSAERPKGSFSTLEIQRTEQGDSAMYLCASSAPSSRDKDFGPGTRLTVT.

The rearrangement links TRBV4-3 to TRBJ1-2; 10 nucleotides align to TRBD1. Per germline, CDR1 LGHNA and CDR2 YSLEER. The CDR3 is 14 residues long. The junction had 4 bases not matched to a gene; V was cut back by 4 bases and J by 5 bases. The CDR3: CASSLVGQGYGYTF. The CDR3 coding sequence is TGCGCCAGCAGCCTCGTGGGACAGGGGTATGGCTACACCTTC.

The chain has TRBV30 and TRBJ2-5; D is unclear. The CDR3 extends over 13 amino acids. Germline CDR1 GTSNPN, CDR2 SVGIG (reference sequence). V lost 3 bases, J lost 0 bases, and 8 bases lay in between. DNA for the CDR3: TGTGCCTGGAGCGGTTCTTACCAAGAGACCCAGTACTTC. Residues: CAWSGSYQETQYF.

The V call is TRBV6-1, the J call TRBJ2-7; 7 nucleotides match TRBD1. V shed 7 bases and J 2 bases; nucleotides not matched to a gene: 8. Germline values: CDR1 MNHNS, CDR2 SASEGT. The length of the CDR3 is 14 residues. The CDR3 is CASIRTGSAYEQYF. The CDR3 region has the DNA TGTGCCAGCATTCGGACAGGTTCCGCCTACGAGCAGTACTTC.

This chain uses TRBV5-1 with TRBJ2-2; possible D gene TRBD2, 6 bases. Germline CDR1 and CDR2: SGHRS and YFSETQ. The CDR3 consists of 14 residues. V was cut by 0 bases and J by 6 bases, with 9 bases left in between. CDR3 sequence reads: CASSLVSGAGELFF. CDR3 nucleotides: TGCGCCAGCAGCTTGGTTTCGGGGGCCGGGGAGCTGTTTTTT.

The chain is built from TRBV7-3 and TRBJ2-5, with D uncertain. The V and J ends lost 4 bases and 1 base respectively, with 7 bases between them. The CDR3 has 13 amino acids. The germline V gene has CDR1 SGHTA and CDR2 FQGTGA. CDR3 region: CASSSSVQETQYF. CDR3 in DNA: TGTGCCAGCAGCTCCTCCGTCCAAGAGACCCAGTACTTC.

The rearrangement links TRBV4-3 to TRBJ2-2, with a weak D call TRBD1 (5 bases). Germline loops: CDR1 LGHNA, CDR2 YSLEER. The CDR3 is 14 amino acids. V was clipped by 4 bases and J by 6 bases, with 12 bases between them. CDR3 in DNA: TGCGCCAGCAGCCGCGCGCAGGGCTCCGGGGAGCTGTTTTTT. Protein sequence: CASSRAQGSGELFF.

DNA of the CDR3: TGTGCCAGCAGTCCCGGGGGAGCGGGAGTCGATACGCAGTATTTT. It encodes CASSPGGAGVDTQYF. J is TRBJ2-3 and V is TRBV7-9; 8 bases fit TRBD2. Trimming cost V 6 bases and J 6 bases; bases outside gene matches: 11. The CDR3 loop spans 15 amino acids. Germline V gives CDR1 SEHNR, CDR2 FQNEAQ (reference sequence).

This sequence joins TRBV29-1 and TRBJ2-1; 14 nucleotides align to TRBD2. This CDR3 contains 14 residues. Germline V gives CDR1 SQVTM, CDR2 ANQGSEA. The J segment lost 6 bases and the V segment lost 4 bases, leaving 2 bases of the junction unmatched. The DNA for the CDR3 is TGCAGCGTTGCGGGACTAGCGGGAGTCAATGAGCAGTTCTTC. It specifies CSVAGLAGVNEQFF.

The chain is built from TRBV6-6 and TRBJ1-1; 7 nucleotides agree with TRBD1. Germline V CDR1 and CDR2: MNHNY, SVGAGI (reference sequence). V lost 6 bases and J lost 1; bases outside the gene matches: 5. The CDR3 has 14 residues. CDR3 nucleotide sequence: TGTGCCAGCAGCACGGGACAGCCGAACACTGAAGCTTTCTTT. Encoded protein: CASSTGQPNTEAFF.

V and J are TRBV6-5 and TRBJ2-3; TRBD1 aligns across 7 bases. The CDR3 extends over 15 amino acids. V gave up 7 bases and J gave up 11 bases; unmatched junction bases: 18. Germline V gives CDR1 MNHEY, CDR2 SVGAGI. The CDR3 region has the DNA TGTGCCAGCAACCCCCGTCCGGGACAGTCACATAAGCAGTATTTT. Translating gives CASNPRPGQSHKQYF.

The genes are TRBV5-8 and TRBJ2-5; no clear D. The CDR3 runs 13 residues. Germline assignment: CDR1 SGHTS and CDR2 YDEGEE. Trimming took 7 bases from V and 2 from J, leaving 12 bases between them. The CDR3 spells CASAALDQETQYF. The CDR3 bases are TGTGCCAGCGCGGCATTGGATCAAGAGACCCAGTACTTC.

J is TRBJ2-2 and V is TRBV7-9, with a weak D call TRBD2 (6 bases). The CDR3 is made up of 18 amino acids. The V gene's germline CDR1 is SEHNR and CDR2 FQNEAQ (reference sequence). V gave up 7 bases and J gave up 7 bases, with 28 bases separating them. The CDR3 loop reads CASTSYGRERFGSGELFF. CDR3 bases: TGTGCCAGCACCTCTTACGGACGGGAGAGATTTGGGAGCGGGGAGCTGTTTTTT.

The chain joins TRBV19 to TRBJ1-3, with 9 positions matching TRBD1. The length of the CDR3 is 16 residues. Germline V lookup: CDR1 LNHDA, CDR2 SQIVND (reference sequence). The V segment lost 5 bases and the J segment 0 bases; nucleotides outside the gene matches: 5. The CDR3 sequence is CASSPGQGLSGNTIYF. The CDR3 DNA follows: TGTGCCAGTAGTCCAGGACAGGGGCTCTCTGGAAACACCATATATTTT.